The entry below gives a single TCR beta chain sequence along with its context. What it binds is not known. It was with 60 Vbeta and 13 Jbeta primers that the PCR ran. Clones were read by immunoSEQ multiplex PCR, and TCRdb kept only the in-frame ones, dropping some. The sample has 100,000 to 150,000 clones, 80% to 90% seen once. This sample is drawn from a study of cytomegalovirus exposure and HLA in healthy donors. The germline CDR1 and CDR2 sequences are LGHNA and YSLEER. The CDR3 runs 16 residues. With V trimmed by 1 base and J by 7 bases, 7 bases remained unmatched. Study-wide results and limits: Data from an earlier analysis indicated that most TCR beta V segments were productive either about 87% or about 30% of the time. Associated with cytomegalovirus, according to the listing, were 150 to 200 TCR beta chains. TCR beta sequences reportedly predicted the HLA-A and HLA-B alleles of most subjects accurately.

The chain combines TRBV4-3 with TRBJ2-1; 10 bases match TRBD2. The sequence was obtained from a male donor in good health and CMV-seropositive. Input material: PBMCs. CDR3 DNA sequence: TGCGCCAGCAGCCAAGGGGGGGGTAGCGGGAGGAATGAGCAGTTCTTC. This translates into CASSQGGGSGRNEQFF.